These 18 T cell receptor beta chains originate from one sample sequenced in a study of blood T cells in healthy people across ages. Next came a second PCR, run for about 6 to 12 cycles, which used a sample-barcoded 5' primer along with a J-beta primer mix. Using its own MiXCR run on the 5' RACE reads, TCRdb lists one record per CDR3 protein. Among roughly 1.5 million distinct CDR3 sequences listed, roughly 43% were seen once. Material: blood. These receptors came from a young woman in good health.

The chain combines TRBV20-1 with TRBJ2-3; D remains ambiguous. The CDR3 is made up of 13 amino acids. The germline V and J ends were trimmed by 6 bases and 2 bases, with 12 bases remaining between them. Germline assignment: CDR1 DFQATT and CDR2 SNEGSKA (reference sequence). The DNA for the CDR3 is TGCAGTGCCACCAGCCGCGTCACAGATACGCAGTATTTT. Translating gives CSATSRVTDTQYF.

The V and J genes are TRBV20-1 and TRBJ2-1, with a possible D match to TRBD2 (6 bases). With 6 bases removed from V and 9 bases from J, the gap between germline ends came to 18 bases. The germline gives CDR1 DFQATT, CDR2 SNEGSKA (reference sequence). The CDR3 consists of 13 residues. CDR3 nucleotide sequence: TGCAGTGCCGCCCCCGGGAGCGAGCTTGAGCAGTTCTTC. Amino acids: CSAAPGSELEQFF.

The chain employs TRBV4-3 and TRBJ2-1; 7 bases align to TRBD1. After removal of 2 bases from V and 3 bases from J, the junction contained 4 bases not matched to a gene. Per the germline V gene, CDR1 is LGHNA and CDR2 is YSLEER. CDR3 size: 15 residues. CDR3 in DNA: TGCGCCAGCAGCCAAAGGGGGCCAATCTACAATGAGCAGTTCTTC. As protein: CASSQRGPIYNEQFF.

Comments on this clonotype: A junction boundary mismatches the germline segment, possibly from a read error. The rearrangement links TRBV4-3 to TRBJ2-1; D not certain. CDR1 is LGHNA and CDR2 is YSLEER in the germline V gene. The CDR3 consists of 15 residues. Here the CDR3 reads CASSQDRNSYNGQFF. The DNA of the CDR3 is TGCGCCAGCAGCCAAGACAGGAATTCCTACAATGGGCAGTTCTTC.

This clonotype showed up just a few times. The rearrangement links TRBV6-1 to TRBJ2-3; 9 bases fit TRBD2. The CDR3 spans 15 residues. CDR1 is MNHNS, CDR2 SASEGT, per germline. Germline trimming cut 6 bases from V and 5 bases from J; bases unmatched to any gene: 9. CDR3 amino acids: CASSISGGEEDTQYF. Written as DNA, the CDR3 is TGTGCCAGCAGCATTAGCGGGGGAGAGGAAGATACGCAGTATTTT.

This clonotype was seen more than once but under ten times. This chain uses TRBV12-3 or TRBV12-4 with TRBJ1-2; D possibly corresponds to TRBD1 (5 bases). V gave up 5 bases and J gave up 2 bases, with 9 bases separating them. The CDR3 is 13 amino acids. The CDR3 sequence is CASSGTRNYGYTF. In DNA, the CDR3 is TGTGCCAGCAGTGGGACCAGGAACTATGGCTACACCTTC.

In this sample, this clonotype turned up a few times. The chain couples TRBV12-3 or TRBV12-4 to TRBJ2-1; 9 nucleotides align to TRBD1. Trimming at V came to 5 bases and at J to 8 bases, leaving 13 bases not matched to a gene. This CDR3 has 16 amino acids. In nucleotides, the CDR3 is TGTGCCAGCAGTCATACTCTTGACAGGGGGTTGGATGAGCAGTTCTTC. It translates to CASSHTLDRGLDEQFF.

The genes are TRBV4-3 and TRBJ2-7, with D perhaps TRBD1 (6 bases). Trimming stripped 0 bases from V and 5 bases from J, with 17 bases between. In germline, CDR1 is LGHNA, CDR2 YSLEER. The CDR3 spans 16 residues. The CDR3 bases are TGCGCCAGCAGCCAAGATCTAGGCAGGGGACATGACGAGCAGTACTTC. It translates to CASSQDLGRGHDEQYF.

This clonotype showed up just a few times. The V gene is TRBV20-1, the J gene TRBJ2-7, with 8 positions matching TRBD1. This CDR3 comprises 16 residues. From germline, CDR1 is DFQATT and CDR2 SNEGSKA (reference sequence). After removal of 0 bases from V and 1 base from J, the junction contained 8 bases not matched to a gene. The CDR3 DNA is TGCAGTGCTAGAGATCCCGGACAGGGCAAATCCTACGAGCAGTACTTC. Translation gives CSARDPGQGKSYEQYF.

In this sample, this clonotype turned up a few times. The gene calls are TRBV20-1 and TRBJ2-1; weak D call: TRBD2 (6 bases). The ends were cut back, 3 bases at V and 7 bases at J, with 7 bases in the middle. The CDR3 runs 11 residues. Per germline, CDR1 DFQATT and CDR2 SNEGSKA (reference sequence). The CDR3 sequence is CSASGRNEQFF. The CDR3 DNA is TGCAGTGCTAGTGGGAGGAATGAGCAGTTCTTC.

The rearrangement links TRBV12-3 or TRBV12-4 to TRBJ1-2; D uncertain. V was trimmed by 3 bases and J by 4 bases, leaving 9 bases between them. The CDR3 loop spans 13 amino acids. In DNA, the CDR3 is TGTGCCAGCAGTTTGCGGAAATCCTATGGCTACACCTTC. It yields the protein CASSLRKSYGYTF.

Concerning this clonotype: Its ends do not fully match the called genes, so a read error is possible. V and J are TRBV4-1 and TRBJ2-7, with 9 bases lining up with TRBD1. CDR1 MGHRA and CDR2 YSYEKL come from the germline V gene. CDR3 size: 17 residues. This chain's CDR3 is CASSQEGTGGFSHEQYF. DNA of the CDR3: TGCGCCAGCAGCCAAGAAGGTACAGGGGGCTTCTCCCACGAGCAGTACTTC.

This chain uses TRBV7-2 with TRBJ2-1, with 8 bases that match TRBD1. Germline values: CDR1 SGHTA, CDR2 FQGNSA. With 5 bases clipped from V and 10 bases from J, the junction kept 10 bases outside the gene matches. The CDR3 extends over 14 amino acids. The CDR3 region is CASSRPGQVYEQFF. CDR3 coding DNA: TGTGCCAGCAGCCGCCCGGGACAGGTCTACGAGCAGTTCTTC.

A few counts support this clonotype. The chain carries TRBV12-3 or TRBV12-4 and TRBJ2-7; 9 nucleotides agree with TRBD1. The CDR3 loop spans 14 amino acids. V lost 5 bases and J lost 4; bases outside the gene matches: 6. The CDR3 region has the DNA TGTGCCAGCAGTGTCGGGACAGGGAGGTACGAGCAGTACTTC. The encoded protein is CASSVGTGRYEQYF.

This clonotype was counted a few times. This rearrangement joins TRBV7-2 to TRBJ2-1; D is perhaps TRBD2 (5 bases). Trimming removed 6 bases from V and 4 bases from J, with 16 bases in between. CDR3 size: 15 residues. Germline CDR1 SGHTA, CDR2 FQGNSA. DNA of the CDR3: TGTGCCAGCAGTCCACTAGGGCCAAATTACAATGAGCAGTTCTTC. This translates into CASSPLGPNYNEQFF.

The J gene is TRBJ2-7, the V gene TRBV9; 7 nucleotides match TRBD1. The CDR3 spans 15 residues. CDR1 is SGDLS, CDR2 YYNGEE, per germline. After removal of 0 bases from V and 2 bases from J, the junction contained 5 bases not matched to a gene. CDR3 in DNA: TGTGCCAGCAGCGTAGGCGCCGGGACAGCCTACGAGCAGTACTTC. The encoded protein is CASSVGAGTAYEQYF.

This clonotype showed up just a few times. The chain uses TRBV15 and TRBJ1-2, with TRBD1 as a possible D gene (6 bases). This CDR3 spans 16 amino acids. CDR1 and CDR2 from the germline V gene are LNHNV and YYDKDF (reference sequence). Trimming removed 0 bases from V and 4 bases from J, with 15 bases in between. The CDR3 DNA is TGTGCCACCAGCAGAGATGGGCAGGGGCTGGGCTATGGCTACACCTTC. Translating gives CATSRDGQGLGYGYTF.

This clonotype showed up just a few times. The rearrangement uses TRBV7-9 and TRBJ2-7, with D unclear. The CDR3 runs to 14 residues. Germline V gene data show CDR1 as SEHNR and CDR2 as FQNEAQ (reference sequence). With 2 bases removed from V and 7 bases from J, the gap between germline ends came to 15 bases. DNA for the CDR3: TGTGCCAGCAGCTTAACGGGCGGAGTGCGGGAGCAGTACTTC. Translating gives CASSLTGGVREQYF. Full variable domain (remainder filled in from reference TRBV7-9 and TRBJ2-7): DTGVSQNPRHKITKRGQNVTFRCDPISEHNRLYWYRQTLGQGPEFLTYFQNEAQLEKSRLLSDRFSAERPKGSFSTLEIQRTEQGDSAMYLCASSLTGGVREQYFGPGTRLTVT.